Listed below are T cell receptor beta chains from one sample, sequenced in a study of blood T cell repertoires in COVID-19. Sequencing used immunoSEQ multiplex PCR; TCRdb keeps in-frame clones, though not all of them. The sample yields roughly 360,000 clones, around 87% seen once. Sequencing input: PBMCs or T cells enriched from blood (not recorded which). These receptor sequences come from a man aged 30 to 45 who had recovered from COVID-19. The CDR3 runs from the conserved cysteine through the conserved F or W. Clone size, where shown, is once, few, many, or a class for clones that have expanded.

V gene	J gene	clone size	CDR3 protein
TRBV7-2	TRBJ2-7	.	CASSLLGGYYEQYF
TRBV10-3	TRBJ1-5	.	CAIRQGQNQPQHF
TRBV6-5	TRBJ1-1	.	CASSFGRNTEAFF
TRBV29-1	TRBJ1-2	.	CSVVGGTGDGYTF
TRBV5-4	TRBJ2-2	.	CATHLDRTNTGELFF
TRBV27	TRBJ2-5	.	CASRGAGKETQYF
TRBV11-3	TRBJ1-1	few	CASSSKGAGTEAFF
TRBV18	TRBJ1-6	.	CASSPNRGTQPLHF
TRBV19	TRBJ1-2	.	CASSIGGISNYGYTF
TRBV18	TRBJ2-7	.	CASSPAAGGSYEQYF
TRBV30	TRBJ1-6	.	CAWTTKGFSYNSPLHF
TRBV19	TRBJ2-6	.	CASSPGTGGYSGANVLTF
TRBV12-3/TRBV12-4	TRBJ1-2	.	CASSEPGEGYTF
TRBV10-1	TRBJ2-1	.	CAMSGGRNEQFF
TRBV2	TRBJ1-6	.	CASSERGHNSPLHF
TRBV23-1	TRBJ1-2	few	CASSQSTDRVDEANYGYTF
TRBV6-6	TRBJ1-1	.	CASIRGGYTEAFF
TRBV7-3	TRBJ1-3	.	CASSLGGPTHSGNTIYF
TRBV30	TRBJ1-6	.	CAWRFQGNSPLHF